The 7 T cell receptor beta chains listed next were all sequenced from one sample in a study of blood T cell repertoires in COVID-19. Some clones are missing from TCRdb's copy, which holds only in-frame ones; the method was immunoSEQ multiplex PCR. The sample includes a few hundred thousand clones, around 83% of them seen just once. Sequenced material: PBMCs or T cells enriched from blood (not recorded which). Every receptor here comes from a woman in her fifties or sixties who had recovered from COVID-19.

This clone was detected only once. The chain uses TRBV19 and TRBJ1-1; D not resolved. The CDR3 is 11 residues long. The ends were cut back, 8 bases at V and 4 bases at J, with 8 bases in the middle. Germline CDR1 is LNHDA and CDR2 is SQIVND (reference sequence). Here the CDR3 reads CASHYSTEAFF. The CDR3 bases are TGTGCCAGTCACTATTCCACTGAAGCTTTCTTT. Using reference TRBV19 and TRBJ1-1 for the parts outside the CDR3, the full variable domain is DGGITQSPKYLFRKEGQNVTLSCEQNLNHDAMYWYRQDPGQGLRLIYYSQIVNDFQKGDIAEGYSVSREKKESFPLTVTSAQKNPTAFYLCASHYSTEAFFGQGTRLTVV.

The rearrangement joins TRBV5-5 to TRBJ1-1; D is unclear. CDR1 SGHKS and CDR2 YYEKEE come from the germline V gene (reference sequence). With 1 base removed from V and 4 bases from J, the gap between germline ends came to 11 bases. CDR3 length: 14 amino acids. This CDR3 reads CASSLLFAATEAFF. The CDR3 DNA sequence: TGTGCCAGCAGCTTGTTATTCGCGGCCACTGAAGCTTTCTTT.

This chain connects TRBV28 to TRBJ2-2; D might be TRBD2 (5 bases). The CDR3 contains 14 residues. Germline V gene lookup returns CDR1 MDHEN and CDR2 SYDVKM. Trimming left V 8 bases short and J 8 bases short, with 18 bases between. The CDR3 DNA reads as TGTGCCAGCTTAGGACTGAGTGGTTCTGGGGAGCTGTTTTTT. This translates into CASLGLSGSGELFF.

The chain employs TRBV14 and TRBJ1-6; D gene uncertain. The germline CDR1 and CDR2 sequences are SGHDN and FVKESK. The CDR3 length is 15 residues. Trimming took 4 bases from V and 9 from J, leaving 16 bases between them. The CDR3: CASSLRTPGSSPLHF. The CDR3 DNA is TGTGCCAGCAGCCTCCGAACCCCGGGGAGTTCACCCCTCCACTTT.

The V gene is TRBV5-1, the J gene TRBJ2-3, with 12 bases that match TRBD2. The V segment lost 5 bases and the J segment 10 bases; nucleotides outside the gene matches: 11. The CDR3 consists of 15 residues. CDR1 and CDR2 from the germline V gene are SGHRS and YFSETQ. The CDR3 nucleotides are TGCGCCAGCAGTCTAGCGGGGGGGCCGCAATTGGCGCAGTATTTT. Encoded protein: CASSLAGGPQLAQYF. Complete variable domain (other parts from reference TRBV5-1 and TRBJ2-3): KAGVTQTPRYLIKTRGQQVTLSCSPISGHRSVSWYQQTPGQGLQFLFEYFSETQRNKGNFPGRFSGRQFSNSRSEMNVSTLELGDSALYLCASSLAGGPQLAQYFGPGTRLTVL.

The chain carries TRBV11-2 and TRBJ2-6; perhaps TRBD1 as D (6 bases). Germline V gene data show CDR1 as SGHAT and CDR2 as FQNNGV. The CDR3 totals 15 residues. Between the trimmed V and J ends, which lost 7 bases and 1 base, there was a span of 11 bases. The CDR3 coding sequence is TGTGCCAGCACCGTCACAGGGTCTGGGGCCAACGTCCTGACTTTC. The encoded protein is CASTVTGSGANVLTF.

This chain links TRBV19 with TRBJ1-6, with D possibly matching TRBD1 (5 bases). From germline, CDR1 is LNHDA and CDR2 SQIVND (reference sequence). V lost 2 bases, J lost 10 bases, and 12 bases lay in between. The CDR3 is made up of 14 amino acids. The CDR3 nucleotides are TGTGCCAGTAGTATAACAGCCAAGGGGTCACCCCTCCACTTT. This translates into CASSITAKGSPLHF.